Listed here are 5 T cell receptor beta chains from one sample, sequenced in a study of T cell responses to AZD1222 COVID-19 vaccine. Sequenced by immunoSEQ multiplex PCR; TCRdb stores in-frame clones only, minus some. There are 150,000 to 200,000 clones in the sample; 70% to 90% occur only once, and approximately 1% lies in the top ten. Source: peripheral blood, taken 28 days after the second AZD1222 dose. These receptors were obtained from an adult who received the AZD1222 COVID-19 vaccine.

V usage is TRBV6-6 and J usage is TRBJ2-3; possibly TRBD2 for D (7 bases). Germline V gives CDR1 MNHNY, CDR2 SVGAGI (reference sequence). The CDR3 has 16 residues. V was trimmed by 0 bases and J by 4 bases, leaving 14 bases between them. The CDR3 protein is CASSYSIGGGPDTQYF. The DNA for the CDR3 is TGTGCCAGCAGTTACTCGATAGGGGGAGGGCCAGATACGCAGTATTTT.

J is TRBJ1-4 and V is TRBV7-2; no firm D call. Germline assignment: CDR1 SGHTA and CDR2 FQGNSA. The CDR3 spans 16 residues. Deletions cut 3 bases from V and 0 bases from J, with 11 bases between. For the CDR3, the DNA is TGTGCCAGCAGCTTTGGTGGGCTGGCAACTAATGAAAAACTGTTTTTT. Translating gives CASSFGGLATNEKLFF.

In this sample, this clone turned up a few times. The gene calls are TRBV5-1 and TRBJ1-1; D ambiguous. V lost 4 bases to trimming and J lost 6 bases, with 13 bases between them. Germline V gene data show CDR1 as SGHRS and CDR2 as YFSETQ. CDR3 length: 13 residues. The DNA of the CDR3 is TGCGCCAGCAGCGCCGTCGGCCGGGCTGAAGCTTTCTTT. As protein: CASSAVGRAEAFF.

Turning to this clone: A read error may explain this, as a much larger clone is one base away. The rearrangement uses TRBV3-1 (or the pseudogene TRBV3-2) and TRBJ2-7, with a possible D match to TRBD2 (6 bases). Germline CDR1 LGHDT, CDR2 YNNKEL (reference sequence). The CDR3 runs 15 residues. Trimming removed 0 bases at V and 0 bases at J, with 9 bases between. The CDR3 coding sequence is TGTGCCAGCAGCCAAGACCGGGGGAGCTCCTACGAGCAGTACTTC. It translates to CASSQDRGSSYEQYF.

This clone has just one count. The CDR3 reads CASSSNLGGSGWNEQFF. The CDR3 nucleotides are TGTGCCAGCAGCTCCAACTTGGGGGGGTCGGGTTGGAATGAGCAGTTCTTC. The chain has TRBV13 and TRBJ2-1; 7 bases match TRBD2. Germline lookup yields CDR1 PRHDT and CDR2 FYEKMQ (reference sequence). Losses at the gene ends were 4 bases for V and 7 bases for J; bases not matched to a gene: 16. This CDR3 spans 17 amino acids.